The count of the clone carrying this T cell receptor (beta chain) is one. The sample comes from a study of T cell changes during pregnancy in multiple sclerosis. Looked up from germline, CDR1 is WNHNN and CDR2 is SYGVQD (reference sequence). Trimming took 3 bases from V and 5 from J; bases not matched to a gene: 3. The length of the CDR3 is 15 residues. The method was immunoSEQ multiplex PCR; TCRdb's version includes in-frame clones alone and lacks a portion of them. The sample shows about 36,000 clones, approximately 90% of them seen only once. The sample in question was CD4+ T cells from peripheral blood mononuclear cells, obtained in the first trimester of pregnancy. The chain is built from TRBV10-1 and TRBJ2-3; 12 nucleotides match TRBD1. The receptor was isolated from a female donor with multiple sclerosis, enrolled in a pregnancy study. CDR3 sequence reads: CASSEGTGGRDTQYF. The CDR3 DNA sequence: TGCGCCAGCAGTGAAGGGACAGGGGGCCGAGATACGCAGTATTTT.